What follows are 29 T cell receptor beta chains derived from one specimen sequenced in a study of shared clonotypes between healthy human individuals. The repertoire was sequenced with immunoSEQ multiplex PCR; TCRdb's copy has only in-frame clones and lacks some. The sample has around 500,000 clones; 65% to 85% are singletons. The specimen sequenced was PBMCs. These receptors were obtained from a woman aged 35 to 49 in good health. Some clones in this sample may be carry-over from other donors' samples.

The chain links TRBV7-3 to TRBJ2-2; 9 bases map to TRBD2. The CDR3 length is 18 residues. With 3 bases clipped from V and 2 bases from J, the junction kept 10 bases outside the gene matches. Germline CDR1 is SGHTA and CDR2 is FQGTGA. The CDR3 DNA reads TGTGCCAGCAGCTTTCGGTCGGGTAGCGGGAGTAACACCGGGGAGCTGTTTTTT. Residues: CASSFRSGSGSNTGELFF.

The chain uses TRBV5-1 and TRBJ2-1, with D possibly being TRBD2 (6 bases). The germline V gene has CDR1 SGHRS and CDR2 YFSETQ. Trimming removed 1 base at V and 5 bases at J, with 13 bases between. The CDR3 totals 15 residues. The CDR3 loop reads CASSLSVGGDNEQFF. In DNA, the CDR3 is TGCGCCAGCAGCTTGTCCGTCGGCGGGGACAATGAGCAGTTCTTC.

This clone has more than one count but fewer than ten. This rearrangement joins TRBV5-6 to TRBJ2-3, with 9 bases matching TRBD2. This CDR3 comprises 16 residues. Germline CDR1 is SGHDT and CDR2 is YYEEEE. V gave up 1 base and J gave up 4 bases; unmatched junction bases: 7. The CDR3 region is CASSLFRAGGPDTQYF. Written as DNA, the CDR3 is TGTGCCAGCAGCTTGTTCAGGGCGGGAGGGCCAGATACGCAGTATTTT.

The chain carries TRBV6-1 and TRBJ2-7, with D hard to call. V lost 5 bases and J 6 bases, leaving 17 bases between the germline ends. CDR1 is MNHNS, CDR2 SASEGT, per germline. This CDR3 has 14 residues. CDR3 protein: CASSPIGKWSEQYF. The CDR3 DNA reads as TGTGCCAGCAGTCCCATAGGAAAGTGGAGCGAGCAGTACTTC.

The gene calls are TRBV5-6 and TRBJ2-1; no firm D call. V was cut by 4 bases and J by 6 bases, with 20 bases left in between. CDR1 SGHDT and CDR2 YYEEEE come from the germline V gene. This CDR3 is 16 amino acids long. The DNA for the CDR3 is TGTGCCAGCAGCGCGATAGTCTACGCAGCCCCCAATGAGCAGTTCTTC. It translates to CASSAIVYAAPNEQFF.

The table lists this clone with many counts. The chain's CDR3 is CASSEHFTGEQFF. The DNA for the CDR3 is TGCGCCAGCAGTGAGCACTTTACAGGGGAGCAGTTCTTC. This sequence joins TRBV10-1 and TRBJ2-1, with a tentative D call TRBD1 (6 bases). V gave up 2 bases and J gave up 10 bases, with 12 bases separating them. The CDR3 loop spans 13 amino acids. CDR1 is WNHNN, CDR2 SYGVQD, per germline (reference sequence).

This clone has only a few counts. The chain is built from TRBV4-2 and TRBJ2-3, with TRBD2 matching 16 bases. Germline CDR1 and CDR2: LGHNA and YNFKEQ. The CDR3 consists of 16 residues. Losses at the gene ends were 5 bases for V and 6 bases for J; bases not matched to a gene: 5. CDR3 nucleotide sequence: TGTGCCAGCAGCTCGGGACTAGCGGGAGGGAGGGATACGCAGTATTTT. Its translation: CASSSGLAGGRDTQYF.

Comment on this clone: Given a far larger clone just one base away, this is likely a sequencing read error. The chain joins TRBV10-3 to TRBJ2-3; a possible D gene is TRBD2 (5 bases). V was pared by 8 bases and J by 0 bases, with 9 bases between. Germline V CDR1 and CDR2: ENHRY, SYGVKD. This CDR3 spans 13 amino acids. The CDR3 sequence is CAIGRGSTDTQYF. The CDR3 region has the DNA TGTGCCATCGGCCGGGGTAGCACAGATACGCAGTATTTT.

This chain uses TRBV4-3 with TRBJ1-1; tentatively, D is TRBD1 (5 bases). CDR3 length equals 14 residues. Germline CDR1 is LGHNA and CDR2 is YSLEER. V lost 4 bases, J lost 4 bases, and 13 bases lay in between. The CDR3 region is CASSRGVGGTEAFF. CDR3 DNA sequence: TGCGCCAGCAGCCGAGGGGTCGGGGGCACTGAAGCTTTCTTT.

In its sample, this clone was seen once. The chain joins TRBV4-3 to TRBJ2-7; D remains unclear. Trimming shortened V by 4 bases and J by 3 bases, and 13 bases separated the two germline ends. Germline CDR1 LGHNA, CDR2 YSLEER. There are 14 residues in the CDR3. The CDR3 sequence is CASSPYGNGYEQYF. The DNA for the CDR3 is TGCGCCAGCAGCCCATACGGCAATGGCTACGAGCAGTACTTC.

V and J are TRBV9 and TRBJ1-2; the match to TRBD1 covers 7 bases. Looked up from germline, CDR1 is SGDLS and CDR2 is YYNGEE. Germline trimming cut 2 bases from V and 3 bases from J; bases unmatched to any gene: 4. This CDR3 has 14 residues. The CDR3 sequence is CASSVTGSDYGYTF. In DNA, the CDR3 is TGTGCCAGCAGCGTGACAGGGTCTGACTATGGCTACACCTTC.

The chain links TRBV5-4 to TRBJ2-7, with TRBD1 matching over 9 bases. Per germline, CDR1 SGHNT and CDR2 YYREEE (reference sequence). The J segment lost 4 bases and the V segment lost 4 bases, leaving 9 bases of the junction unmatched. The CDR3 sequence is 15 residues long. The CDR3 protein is CASSLPGQGGYEQYF. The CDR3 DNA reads TGTGCCAGCAGCCTACCGGGACAGGGTGGTTACGAGCAGTACTTC.

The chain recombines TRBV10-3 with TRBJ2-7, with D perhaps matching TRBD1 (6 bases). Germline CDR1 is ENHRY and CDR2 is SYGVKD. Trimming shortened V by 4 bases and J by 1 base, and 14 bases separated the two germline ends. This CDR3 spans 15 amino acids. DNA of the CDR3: TGTGCCATCAGTGGAGGGGGACGGCCTTCCTACGAGCAGTACTTC. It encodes CAISGGGRPSYEQYF.

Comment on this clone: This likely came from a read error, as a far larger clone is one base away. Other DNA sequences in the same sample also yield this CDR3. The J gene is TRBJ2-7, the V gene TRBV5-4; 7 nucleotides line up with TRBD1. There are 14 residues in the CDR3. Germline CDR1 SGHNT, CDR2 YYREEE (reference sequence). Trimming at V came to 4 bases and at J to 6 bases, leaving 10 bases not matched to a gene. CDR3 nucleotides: TGTGCCAGCAGCCCAGACAGGGCTGTCGGCGAGCAGTACTTC. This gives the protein CASSPDRAVGEQYF.

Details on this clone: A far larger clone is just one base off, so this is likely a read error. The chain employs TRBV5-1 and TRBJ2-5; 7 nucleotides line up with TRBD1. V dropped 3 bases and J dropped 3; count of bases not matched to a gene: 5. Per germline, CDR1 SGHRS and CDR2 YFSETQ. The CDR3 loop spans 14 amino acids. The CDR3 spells CASSSGTDKETQYF. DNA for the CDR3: TGCGCCAGCAGCTCCGGGACAGACAAAGAGACCCAGTACTTC.

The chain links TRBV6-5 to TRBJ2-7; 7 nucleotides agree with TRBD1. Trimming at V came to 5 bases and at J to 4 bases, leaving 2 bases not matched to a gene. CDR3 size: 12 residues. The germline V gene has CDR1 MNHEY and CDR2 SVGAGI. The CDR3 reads CASSQQGYEQYF. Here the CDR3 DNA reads TGTGCCAGCAGTCAACAGGGGTACGAGCAGTACTTC.

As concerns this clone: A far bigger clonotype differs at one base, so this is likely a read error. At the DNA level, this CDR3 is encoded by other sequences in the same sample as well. Here the CDR3 reads CASSSTQWYEQFF. The CDR3 coding sequence is TGTGCCAGCAGTTCTACACAGTGGTATGAGCAGTTCTTC. The chain recombines TRBV28 with TRBJ2-1; D is ambiguous. CDR3 length: 13 amino acids. CDR1 MDHEN and CDR2 SYDVKM come from the germline V gene. Deletions cut 4 bases from V and 8 bases from J, with 12 bases between.

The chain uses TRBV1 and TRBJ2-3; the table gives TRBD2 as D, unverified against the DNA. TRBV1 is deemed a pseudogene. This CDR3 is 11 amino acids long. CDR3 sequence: CTSNITDTQYF. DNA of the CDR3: TGCACCAGCAATATAACAGATACGCAGTATTTT.

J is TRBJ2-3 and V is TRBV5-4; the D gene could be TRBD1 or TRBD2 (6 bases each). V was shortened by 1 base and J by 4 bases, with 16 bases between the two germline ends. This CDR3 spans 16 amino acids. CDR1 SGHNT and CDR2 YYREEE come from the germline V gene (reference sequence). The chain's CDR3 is CASSLMGGASADTQYF. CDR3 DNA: TGTGCCAGCAGCTTGATGGGGGGCGCTTCGGCAGATACGCAGTATTTT.

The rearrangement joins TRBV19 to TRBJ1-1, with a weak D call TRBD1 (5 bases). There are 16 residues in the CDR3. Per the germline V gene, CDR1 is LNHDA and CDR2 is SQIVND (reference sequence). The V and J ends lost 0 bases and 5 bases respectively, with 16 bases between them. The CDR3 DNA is TGTGCCAGTAGTATAGAGGGGGGACTCAAGGAAACTGAAGCTTTCTTT. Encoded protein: CASSIEGGLKETEAFF. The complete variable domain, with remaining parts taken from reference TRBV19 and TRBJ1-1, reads DGGITQSPKYLFRKEGQNVTLSCEQNLNHDAMYWYRQDPGQGLRLIYYSQIVNDFQKGDIAEGYSVSREKKESFPLTVTSAQKNPTAFYLCASSIEGGLKETEAFFGQGTRLTVV.

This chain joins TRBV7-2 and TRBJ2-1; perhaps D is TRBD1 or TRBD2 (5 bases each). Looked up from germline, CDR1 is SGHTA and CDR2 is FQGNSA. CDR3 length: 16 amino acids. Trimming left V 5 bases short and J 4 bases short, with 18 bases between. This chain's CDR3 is CASSHLMGEGYNEQFF. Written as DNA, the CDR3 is TGTGCCAGCAGCCACCTGATGGGGGAAGGATACAATGAGCAGTTCTTC.

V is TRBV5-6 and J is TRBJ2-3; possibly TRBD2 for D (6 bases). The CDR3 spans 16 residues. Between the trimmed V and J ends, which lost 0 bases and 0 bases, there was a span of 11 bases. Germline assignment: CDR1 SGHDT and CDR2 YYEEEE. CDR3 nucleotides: TGTGCCAGCAGCTTGGGAGGCGGGATCAGCACAGATACGCAGTATTTT. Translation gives CASSLGGGISTDTQYF.

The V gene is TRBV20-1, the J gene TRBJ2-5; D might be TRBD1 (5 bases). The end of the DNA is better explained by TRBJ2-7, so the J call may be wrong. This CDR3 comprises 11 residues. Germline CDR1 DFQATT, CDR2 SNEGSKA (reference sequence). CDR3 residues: CSVARAYEQYF. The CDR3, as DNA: TGCAGTGTAGCCAGGGCCTACGAGCAGTACTTC.

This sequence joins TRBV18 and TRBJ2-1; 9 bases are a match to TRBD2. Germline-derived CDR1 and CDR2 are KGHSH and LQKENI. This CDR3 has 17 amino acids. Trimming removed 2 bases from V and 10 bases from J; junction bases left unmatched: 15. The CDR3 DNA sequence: TGTGCCAGCTCACCAAAGCTAGCGGGACTCGCGGAGGTAGAGCAGTTCTTC. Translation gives CASSPKLAGLAEVEQFF. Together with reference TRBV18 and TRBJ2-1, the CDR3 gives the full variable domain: NAGVMQNPRHLVRRRGQEARLRCSPMKGHSHVYWYRQLPEEGLKFMVYLQKENIIDESGMPKERFSAEFPKEGPSILRIQQVVRGDSAAYFCASSPKLAGLAEVEQFFGPGTRLTVL.

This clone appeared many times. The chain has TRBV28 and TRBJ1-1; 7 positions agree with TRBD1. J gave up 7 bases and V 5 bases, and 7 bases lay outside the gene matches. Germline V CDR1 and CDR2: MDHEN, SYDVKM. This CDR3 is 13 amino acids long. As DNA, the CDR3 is TGTGCCAGCAGTCTCATTAACAGGGGTGAAGCTTTCTTT. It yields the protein CASSLINRGEAFF.

For the CDR3, the DNA is TGTGCCATCAGTGGTACAGGGGCCAACACTGAAGCTTTCTTT. It yields the protein CAISGTGANTEAFF. This chain links TRBV10-3 with TRBJ1-1; 7 nucleotides agree with TRBD1. With V trimmed by 4 bases and J by 2 bases, 4 bases remained unmatched. The CDR3 loop spans 14 amino acids. Germline V gives CDR1 ENHRY, CDR2 SYGVKD.

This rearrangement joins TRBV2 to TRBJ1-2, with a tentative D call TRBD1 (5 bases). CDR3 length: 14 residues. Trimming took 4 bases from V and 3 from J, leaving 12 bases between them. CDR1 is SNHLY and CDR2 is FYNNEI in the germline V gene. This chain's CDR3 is CASSGDVKDYGYTF. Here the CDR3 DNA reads TGTGCCAGCAGTGGGGACGTTAAGGACTATGGCTACACCTTC.

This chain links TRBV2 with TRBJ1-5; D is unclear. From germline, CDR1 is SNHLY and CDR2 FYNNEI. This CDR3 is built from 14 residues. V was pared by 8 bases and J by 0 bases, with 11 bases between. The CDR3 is CASQTAYSNQPQHF. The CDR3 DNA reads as TGTGCCAGCCAAACAGCTTATAGCAATCAGCCCCAGCATTTT.

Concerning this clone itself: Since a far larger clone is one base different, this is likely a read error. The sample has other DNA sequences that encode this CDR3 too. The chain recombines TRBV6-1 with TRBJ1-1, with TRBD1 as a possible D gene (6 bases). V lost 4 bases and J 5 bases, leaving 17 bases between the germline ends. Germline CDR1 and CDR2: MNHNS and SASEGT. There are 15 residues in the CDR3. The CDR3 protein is CASSVGMTGSTEAFF. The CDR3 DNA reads TGTGCCAGCAGTGTTGGGATGACAGGTTCTACTGAAGCTTTCTTT.